The clone carrying this T cell receptor beta chain was picked up many times. The target antigen is unknown. The read terminates 3 residues ahead of where the CDR3 ends, so the germline J gene completes it. These data are taken from a study of T cell clonality in common variable immunodeficiency. Findings and limits, study-wide: CVID patient heterogeneity limited repertoire-clinical complication correlations. CVID subjects shared fewer TCRbeta clones than healthy controls did. Common variable immunodeficiency TCR beta sequences reportedly had fewer deletions and N-nucleotide insertions.

The assay was immunoSEQ multiplex PCR, and TCRdb's table has in-frame clones only and misses some. The sample was found to contain under 45,000 clones, and every one recurs. CDR3 length: 13 amino acids. The trim removed 6 bases at V and 6 bases at J, leaving 7 bases unmatched. Germline CDR1 SGHDT, CDR2 YYEEEE. The clonotype comes from a person aged 18 to 70 in good health. The chain carries TRBV5-6 and TRBJ2-7, with 9 bases identical to TRBD1. Sequencing input: peripheral blood mononuclear cells. CDR3 DNA, as far as it was read: TGTGCCAGCACTGACAGGGGGACGCGCGAG. It translates to CASTDRGTRE. The full CDR3 protein reads CASTDRGTREQYF.